This TCR beta chain is from a study of control samples from healthy donors and cancer patients. The CDR3 sequence is 15 residues long. CDR1 is MNHEY, CDR2 SMNVEV, per germline (reference sequence). The ends were cut back, 5 bases at V and 0 bases at J, with 13 bases in the middle. The data were produced by immunoSEQ multiplex PCR, yet TCRdb's version contains in-frame clones alone and is incomplete. Among over 75,000 clones, around four fifths were seen once, and the ten largest hold 19%. Sequenced material: blood. J is TRBJ1-1 and V is TRBV27; D call uncertain. The clonotype comes from a man in his thirties or forties in good health. The CDR3 nucleotides read TGTGCCAGCAGTACCAGAGTGGGCCTGAACACTGAAGCTTTCTTT. Translated: CASSTRVGLNTEAFF.